The clone carrying this T cell receptor beta chain was counted a single time. Its specificity is not known. The record originates from a study of cytomegalovirus exposure and HLA in healthy donors. Study outcomes and limitations: High specificity and sensitivity for cytomegalovirus status were reported for the classifier.

Sequenced by immunoSEQ multiplex PCR; TCRdb stores in-frame clones only, minus some. The sample lists 200,000 to 250,000 clones; around 90% were seen once. The sequenced sample consisted of PBMCs. The receptor comes from a woman aged 18 to 35 in good health and CMV-seronegative.

CDR3 sequence: CASSDSPGAPYNEQFF. As DNA, the CDR3 is TGTGCCAGCAGTGACTCTCCTGGAGCCCCCTACAATGAGCAGTTCTTC. The genes are TRBV6-4 and TRBJ2-1; D is undetermined. CDR1 is MRHNA and CDR2 is SNTAGT in the germline V gene. V dropped 0 bases and J dropped 2 bases, with 11 bases sitting between them. This CDR3 contains 16 residues.